This paragraph covers one TCR beta chain sequence. Antigen specificity is unknown. The sample comes from a study of T cell responses to AZD1222 COVID-19 vaccine. The study's findings and limits: Females made up more of the donors, who were largely white British, and clonal diversity may have come out too low.

This CDR3 region has 15 residues. Data came from immunoSEQ multiplex PCR; TCRdb stores just in-frame clones and leaves some out. The table shows approximately 85,000 clones, with approximately 87% occurring only once. V is TRBV21-1 and J is TRBJ1-1. TRBV21-1 is designated a pseudogene. The receptor comes from an adult in good health. The sequencing used peripheral blood, collected on day 0 of AZD1222 vaccination. The CDR3 loop is CASSKGRGADTEAFF. The DNA of the CDR3 is TGTGCCAGCAGCAAAGGGCGGGGGGCGGACACTGAAGCTTTCTTT.